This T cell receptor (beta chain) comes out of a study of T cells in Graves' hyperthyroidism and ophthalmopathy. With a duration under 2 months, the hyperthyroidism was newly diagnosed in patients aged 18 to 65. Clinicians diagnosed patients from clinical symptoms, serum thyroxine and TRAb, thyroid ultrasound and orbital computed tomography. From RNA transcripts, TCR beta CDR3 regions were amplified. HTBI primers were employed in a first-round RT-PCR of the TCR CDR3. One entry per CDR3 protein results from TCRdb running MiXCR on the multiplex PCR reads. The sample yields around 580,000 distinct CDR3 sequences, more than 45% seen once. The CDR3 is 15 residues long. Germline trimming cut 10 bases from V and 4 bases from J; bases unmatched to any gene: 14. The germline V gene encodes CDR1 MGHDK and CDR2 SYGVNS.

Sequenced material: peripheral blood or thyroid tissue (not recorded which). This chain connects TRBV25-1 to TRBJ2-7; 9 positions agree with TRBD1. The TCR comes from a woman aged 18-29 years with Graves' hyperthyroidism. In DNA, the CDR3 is TGTGCCACCCCTCCTAGGACAGGGGTCGCATACGAGCAGTACTTC. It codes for CATPPRTGVAYEQYF.